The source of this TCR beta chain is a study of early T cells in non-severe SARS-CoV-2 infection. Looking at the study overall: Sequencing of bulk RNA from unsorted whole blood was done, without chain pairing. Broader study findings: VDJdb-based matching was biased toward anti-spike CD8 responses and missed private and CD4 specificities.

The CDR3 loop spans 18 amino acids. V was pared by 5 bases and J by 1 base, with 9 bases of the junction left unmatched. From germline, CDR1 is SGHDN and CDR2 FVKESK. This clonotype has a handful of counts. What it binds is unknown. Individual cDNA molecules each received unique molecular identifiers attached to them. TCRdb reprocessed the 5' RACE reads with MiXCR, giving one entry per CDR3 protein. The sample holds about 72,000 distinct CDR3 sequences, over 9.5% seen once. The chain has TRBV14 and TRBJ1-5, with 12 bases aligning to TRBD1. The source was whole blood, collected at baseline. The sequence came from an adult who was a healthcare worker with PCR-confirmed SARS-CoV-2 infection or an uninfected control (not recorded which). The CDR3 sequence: CASSKSRDRGLSNQPQHF. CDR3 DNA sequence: TGTGCCAGCAGCAAATCCCGGGACAGGGGGCTAAGCAATCAGCCCCAGCATTTT.